Presented here are 27 T cell receptor beta chains from one specimen sequenced in a study of shared clonotypes between healthy human individuals. Naive CD8 cells, CD45RO-negative and positively selected for CCR7, excluded terminally differentiated effector memory CD45RA+ cells. Measured with immunoSEQ multiplex PCR; TCRdb has only the in-frame clones, and not every one. The sample has approximately 1.9 million clones; roughly 93% are singletons. Sequenced material: naive CD8+ T cells from PBMCs. The receptors derive from a young man in good health. Some clones in this sample may be carry-over from other donors' samples.

The chain is built from TRBV19 and TRBJ1-5, with D possibly being TRBD1 (5 bases). There are 16 residues in the CDR3. V dropped 6 bases and J dropped 1 base, with 16 bases sitting between them. CDR1 LNHDA and CDR2 SQIVND come from the germline V gene (reference sequence). The CDR3 region has the DNA TGTGCCAGTAGGGACCCGGGACGGTGGAGCAATCAGCCCCAGCATTTT. Its protein is CASRDPGRWSNQPQHF.

V and J are TRBV7-9 and TRBJ2-7; maybe TRBD1 (5 bases). Trimming left V 3 bases short and J 2 bases short, with 14 bases between. The germline V gene has CDR1 SEHNR and CDR2 FQNEAQ (reference sequence). This CDR3 is 15 amino acids long. CDR3 residues: CASSLPGFPAYEQYF. The CDR3 nucleotides read TGTGCCAGCAGCTTGCCAGGGTTCCCAGCCTACGAGCAGTACTTC.

The chain has TRBV28 and TRBJ1-2, with TRBD1 as a possible D gene (5 bases). Germline V lookup: CDR1 MDHEN, CDR2 SYDVKM. There are 16 residues in the CDR3. Between the trimmed V and J ends, which lost 2 bases and 2 bases, there was a span of 15 bases. The CDR3 DNA reads TGTGCCAGCAGTTTACCCAGGGTGGCGGGAAACTATGGCTACACCTTC. Translation gives CASSLPRVAGNYGYTF.

Remarks on this clone: Different DNA sequences within this sample yield the same CDR3. The J gene is TRBJ2-3, the V gene TRBV27; no firm D call. With 8 bases removed from V and 3 bases from J, the gap between germline ends came to 6 bases. Germline V gene sequence: CDR1 MNHEY, CDR2 SMNVEV (reference sequence). The CDR3 runs to 11 residues. The CDR3 protein is CASGITDTQYF. CDR3 in DNA: TGTGCCAGCGGCATTACAGATACGCAGTATTTT.

This clone was seen a single time. Distinct nucleotide sequences in the sample also encode this CDR3. This chain connects TRBV19 to TRBJ2-7; D is unresolved. The ends were cut back, 6 bases at V and 0 bases at J, with 6 bases in the middle. Per the germline V gene, CDR1 is LNHDA and CDR2 is SQIVND (reference sequence). There are 12 residues in the CDR3. DNA for the CDR3: TGTGCCAGTAGCAAGAGCTCCTACGAGCAGTACTTC. It specifies CASSKSSYEQYF.

The genes are TRBV19 and TRBJ1-5; D perhaps matches TRBD1 (5 bases). CDR1 and CDR2 from the germline V gene are LNHDA and SQIVND (reference sequence). This CDR3 contains 13 residues. V was shortened by 6 bases and J by 7 bases, with 13 bases between the two germline ends. The CDR3 is CASSAQGWQPQHF. The CDR3 region has the DNA TGTGCCAGTAGCGCCCAGGGTTGGCAGCCCCAGCATTTT. Full variable domain (rest looked up from reference TRBV19 and TRBJ1-5): DGGITQSPKYLFRKEGQNVTLSCEQNLNHDAMYWYRQDPGQGLRLIYYSQIVNDFQKGDIAEGYSVSREKKESFPLTVTSAQKNPTAFYLCASSAQGWQPQHFGDGTRLSIL.

V usage is TRBV14 and J usage is TRBJ2-7; D perhaps matches TRBD2 (5 bases). Germline V gene lookup returns CDR1 SGHDN and CDR2 FVKESK. Trimming took off 7 bases at V and 0 bases at J, with 10 bases between the two ends. This CDR3 comprises 13 residues. DNA of the CDR3: TGTGCCAGCACTAGCCGTCACTCCTACGAGCAGTACTTC. This sequence encodes CASTSRHSYEQYF.

As to this clone: Other DNA sequences in the same sample also yield this CDR3. The V call is TRBV28, the J call TRBJ1-5; TRBD1 agrees at 7 bases. Germline trimming cut 3 bases from V and 4 bases from J; bases unmatched to any gene: 6. Germline-derived CDR1 and CDR2 are MDHEN and SYDVKM. The CDR3 is 15 amino acids. CDR3 sequence (DNA): TGTGCCAGCAGTTTCGGTACAGGGGTAAATCAGCCCCAGCATTTT. Protein product: CASSFGTGVNQPQHF.

This clone was found once. The chain couples TRBV27 to TRBJ2-6; D not resolved. Per germline, CDR1 MNHEY and CDR2 SMNVEV (reference sequence). V lost 5 bases and J 0 bases, leaving 5 bases between the germline ends. The CDR3 totals 14 residues. CDR3 sequence reads: CASSPISGANVLTF. The CDR3 bases are TGTGCCAGCAGTCCTATCTCTGGGGCCAACGTCCTGACTTTC. The full variable domain, with the rest looked up from reference TRBV27 and TRBJ2-6, is EAQVTQNPRYLITVTGKKLTVTCSQNMNHEYMSWYRQDPGLGLRQIYYSMNVEVTDKGDVPEGYKVSRKEKRNFPLILESPSPNQTSLYFCASSPISGANVLTFGAGSRLTVL.

This clone appeared once. V and J are TRBV7-9 and TRBJ2-2, with 7 positions matching TRBD2. V lost 1 base to trimming and J lost 5 bases; unmatched junction nucleotides: 7. Germline V gene lookup returns CDR1 SEHNR and CDR2 FQNEAQ (reference sequence). The CDR3 covers 16 residues. The CDR3 here is CASSLEVLADTGELFF. DNA of the CDR3: TGTGCCAGCAGCTTAGAAGTCCTAGCGGATACCGGGGAGCTGTTTTTT.

The rearrangement links TRBV11-2 to TRBJ1-1, with D uncertain. Trimming cost V 5 bases and J 1 base, with 14 bases left between them. This CDR3 spans 15 amino acids. Germline V gene sequence: CDR1 SGHAT, CDR2 FQNNGV. CDR3 in amino acids: CASSRFRGTNTEAFF. The CDR3 region has the DNA TGTGCCAGCAGCAGATTTCGGGGTACGAACACTGAAGCTTTCTTT.

The rearrangement joins TRBV27 to TRBJ2-3; no firm D call. V was trimmed by 0 bases and J by 2 bases, leaving 9 bases between them. The CDR3 has 15 amino acids. Germline loops: CDR1 MNHEY, CDR2 SMNVEV (reference sequence). CDR3 DNA: TGTGCCAGCAGTTTATCTACTCATCACACAGATACGCAGTATTTT. The encoded protein is CASSLSTHHTDTQYF.

J is TRBJ2-7 and V is TRBV6-1; TRBD2 matches at 7 bases. After removal of 0 bases from V and 3 bases from J, the junction contained 11 bases not matched to a gene. This CDR3 comprises 17 residues. CDR1 and CDR2 (germline): MNHNS, SASEGT. CDR3 DNA: TGTGCCAGCAGTGAAGCCCAGCTAGCGGCCACCTACTACGAGCAGTACTTC. It yields the protein CASSEAQLAATYYEQYF.

V and J are TRBV4-1 and TRBJ2-7; 7 bases map to TRBD1. Germline loops: CDR1 MGHRA, CDR2 YSYEKL. Trimming took 2 bases from V and 4 from J; bases not matched to a gene: 11. This CDR3 has 16 amino acids. CDR3 DNA: TGCGCCAGCAGCCAAATAGGGGGCAGGGTGGAGTACGAGCAGTACTTC. It translates to CASSQIGGRVEYEQYF.

The V gene is TRBV7-8, the J gene TRBJ2-3; 7 positions match TRBD1. Looked up from germline, CDR1 is SGHVS and CDR2 is FQNEAQ. Trimming at V came to 5 bases and at J to 1 base, leaving 6 bases not matched to a gene. The CDR3 length is 15 residues. The CDR3 region is CASSATQGGTDTQYF. The CDR3 coding sequence is TGTGCCAGCAGCGCGACTCAGGGGGGCACAGATACGCAGTATTTT.

Of note for this clone: Other DNA sequences in this sample translate to the same CDR3. V gene TRBV7-6 combines with J gene TRBJ2-3; D gene ambiguous. The CDR3 length is 14 residues. Trimming took off 0 bases at V and 0 bases at J, with 4 bases between the two ends. Per the germline V gene, CDR1 is SGHVS and CDR2 is FNYEAQ. The chain's CDR3 is CASSLAGSTDTQYF. In DNA, the CDR3 is TGTGCCAGCAGCTTAGCCGGAAGCACAGATACGCAGTATTTT.

The chain carries TRBV11-3 and TRBJ2-7; D unresolved. Trimming cost V 5 bases and J 6 bases, with 8 bases left between them. CDR3 size: 11 residues. Germline V gene data show CDR1 as SGHNT and CDR2 as YENEEA. The CDR3 region is CASSPQSEQYF. DNA for the CDR3: TGTGCCAGCAGCCCGCAGAGCGAGCAGTACTTC.

The chain combines TRBV4-1 with TRBJ2-7, with 11 bases aligning to TRBD2. CDR1 is MGHRA, CDR2 YSYEKL, per germline. The length of the CDR3 is 19 residues. V trimming: 8 bases; J trimming: 2 bases; junction bases outside the gene matches: 20. CDR3 sequence reads: CASGRDTLRLAGSTYEQYF. As DNA, the CDR3 is TGCGCCAGCGGCCGGGACACCCTAAGACTAGCGGGATCCACCTACGAGCAGTACTTC.

This clone appeared once. The rearrangement links TRBV7-9 to TRBJ2-7; no reliable D call. The V end lost 9 bases, the J end lost 4 bases, and 13 bases lay between the germline ends. The CDR3 is 12 residues long. Germline V gene data show CDR1 as SEHNR and CDR2 as FQNEAQ (reference sequence). This CDR3 is CASCVAEYEQYF. Here the CDR3 DNA reads TGTGCCAGTTGCGTAGCCGAGTACGAGCAGTACTTC.

The chain couples TRBV6-1 to TRBJ2-5; 7 bases fit TRBD2. The CDR3 runs 12 residues. The junction had 9 bases not matched to a gene; V was cut back by 10 bases and J by 7 bases. Germline CDR1 is MNHNS and CDR2 is SASEGT. The CDR3 region is CATPRTSGTQYF. For the CDR3, the DNA is TGTGCCACACCTCGGACTAGTGGGACCCAGTACTTC.

The chain links TRBV10-1 to TRBJ2-3; a possible D gene is TRBD2 (6 bases). The CDR3 length is 15 residues. V gave up 2 bases and J gave up 7 bases, with 16 bases separating them. The germline V gene encodes CDR1 WNHNN and CDR2 SYGVQD (reference sequence). DNA for the CDR3: TGCGCCAGCAGTGAGGTCCCCGGGAGCTTTTATACGCAGTATTTT. Translation: CASSEVPGSFYTQYF.

For this clone: Other DNA sequences in this sample translate to the same CDR3. The CDR3 region is CASSMGGTEAFF. The DNA of the CDR3 is TGTGCCAGTAGTATGGGAGGGACTGAAGCTTTCTTT. The V gene is TRBV19, the J gene TRBJ1-1; D is ambiguous. This CDR3 spans 12 amino acids. Trimming left V 3 bases short and J 5 bases short, with 7 bases between. Looked up from germline, CDR1 is LNHDA and CDR2 is SQIVND (reference sequence).

This chain links TRBV7-9 with TRBJ2-6, with D perhaps TRBD1 or TRBD2 (5 bases each). The V and J ends lost 5 bases and 0 bases respectively, with 17 bases between them. The CDR3 has 18 residues. Per germline, CDR1 SEHNR and CDR2 FQNEAQ (reference sequence). CDR3 region: CASSLRDADPSGANVLTF. The CDR3 bases are TGTGCCAGCAGCCTACGGGACGCGGACCCCTCTGGGGCCAACGTCCTGACTTTC.

The chain employs TRBV4-1 and TRBJ2-5; maybe TRBD2 (6 bases). V was cut by 0 bases and J by 5 bases, with 10 bases left in between. Looked up from germline, CDR1 is MGHRA and CDR2 is YSYEKL. CDR3 length: 14 amino acids. In DNA form, the CDR3 reads TGCGCCAGCAGCCAAGAGGAGGGGCAGGAGACCCAGTACTTC. It yields the protein CASSQEEGQETQYF.

The J gene is TRBJ2-7, the V gene TRBV7-3; possible D gene TRBD2, 6 bases. The CDR3 is made up of 15 amino acids. V was cut by 2 bases and J by 3 bases, with 14 bases left in between. The germline V gene has CDR1 SGHTA and CDR2 FQGTGA. The CDR3: CASSLLRLGRYEQYF. DNA for the CDR3: TGTGCCAGCAGCTTATTGAGACTAGGGCGCTACGAGCAGTACTTC.

This chain connects TRBV11-2 to TRBJ1-1; no reliable D call. Germline values: CDR1 SGHAT, CDR2 FQNNGV. The CDR3 spans 12 residues. V lost 5 bases, J lost 9 bases, and 13 bases lay in between. CDR3 nucleotide sequence: TGTGCCAGCAGCCTCGGACGGAGTCAAGCTTTCTTT. This gives the protein CASSLGRSQAFF.

The chain is built from TRBV29-1 and TRBJ2-7, with 7 bases that match TRBD2. The trim removed 2 bases at V and 1 base at J, leaving 11 bases unmatched. Germline loops: CDR1 SQVTM, CDR2 ANQGSEA. The CDR3 sequence is 16 residues long. The DNA for the CDR3 is TGCAGCGTTGAACCCCGCGACGGAGCGGGGTCCTACGAGCAGTACTTC. This encodes CSVEPRDGAGSYEQYF.